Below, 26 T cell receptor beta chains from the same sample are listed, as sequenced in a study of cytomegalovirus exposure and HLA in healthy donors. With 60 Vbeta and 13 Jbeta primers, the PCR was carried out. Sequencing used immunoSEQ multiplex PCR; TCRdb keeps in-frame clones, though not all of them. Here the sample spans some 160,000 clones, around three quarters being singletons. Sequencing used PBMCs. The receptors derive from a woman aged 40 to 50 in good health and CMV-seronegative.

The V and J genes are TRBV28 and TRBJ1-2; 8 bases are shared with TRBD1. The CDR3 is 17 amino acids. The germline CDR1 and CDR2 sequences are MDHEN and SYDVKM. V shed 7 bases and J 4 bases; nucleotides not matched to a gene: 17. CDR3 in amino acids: CASKGTSRGQKGYGYTF. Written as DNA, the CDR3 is TGTGCCAGCAAAGGTACTTCCAGGGGGCAAAAGGGCTATGGCTACACCTTC.

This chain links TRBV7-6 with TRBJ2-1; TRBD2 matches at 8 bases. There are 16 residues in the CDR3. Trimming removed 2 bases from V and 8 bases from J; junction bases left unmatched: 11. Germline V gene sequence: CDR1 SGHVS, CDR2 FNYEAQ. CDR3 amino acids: CASSLWPGLEGDEQFF. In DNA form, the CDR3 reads TGTGCCAGCAGCTTATGGCCGGGACTAGAAGGGGATGAGCAGTTCTTC.

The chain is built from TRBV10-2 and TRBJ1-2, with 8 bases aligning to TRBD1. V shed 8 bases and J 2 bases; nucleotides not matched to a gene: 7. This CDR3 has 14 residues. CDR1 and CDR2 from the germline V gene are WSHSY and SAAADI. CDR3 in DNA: TGCGCCAGCGCCCTCACAGGGGGGAACTATGGCTACACCTTC. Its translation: CASALTGGNYGYTF.

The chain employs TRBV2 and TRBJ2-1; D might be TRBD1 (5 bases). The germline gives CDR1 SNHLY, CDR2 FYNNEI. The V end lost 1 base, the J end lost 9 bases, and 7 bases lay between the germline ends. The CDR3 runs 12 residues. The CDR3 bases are TGTGCCAGCAGTGAAGAAAGGGGTGAGCAGTTCTTC. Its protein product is CASSEERGEQFF.

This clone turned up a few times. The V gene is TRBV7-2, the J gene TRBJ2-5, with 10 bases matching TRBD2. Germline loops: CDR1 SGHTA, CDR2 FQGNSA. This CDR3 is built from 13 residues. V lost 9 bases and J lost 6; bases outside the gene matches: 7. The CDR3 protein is CASSSGGEKTQYF. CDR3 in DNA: TGTGCCAGTTCCAGCGGGGGGGAAAAGACCCAGTACTTC.

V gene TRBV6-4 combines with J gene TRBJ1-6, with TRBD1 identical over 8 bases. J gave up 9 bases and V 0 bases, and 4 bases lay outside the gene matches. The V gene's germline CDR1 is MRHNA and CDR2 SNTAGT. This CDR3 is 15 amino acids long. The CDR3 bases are TGTGCCAGCAGTGACTCGCAGGGGGCAATTTCACCCCTCCACTTT. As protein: CASSDSQGAISPLHF.

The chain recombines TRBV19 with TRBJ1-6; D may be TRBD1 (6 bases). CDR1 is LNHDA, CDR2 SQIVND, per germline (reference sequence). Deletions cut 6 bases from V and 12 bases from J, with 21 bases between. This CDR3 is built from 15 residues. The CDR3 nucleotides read TGTGCCAGTAGCCAGGGGACCAGGGCTTTGCGACCCCTCCACTTT. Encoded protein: CASSQGTRALRPLHF. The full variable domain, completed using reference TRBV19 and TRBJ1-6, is DGGITQSPKYLFRKEGQNVTLSCEQNLNHDAMYWYRQDPGQGLRLIYYSQIVNDFQKGDIAEGYSVSREKKESFPLTVTSAQKNPTAFYLCASSQGTRALRPLHFGNGTRLTVT.

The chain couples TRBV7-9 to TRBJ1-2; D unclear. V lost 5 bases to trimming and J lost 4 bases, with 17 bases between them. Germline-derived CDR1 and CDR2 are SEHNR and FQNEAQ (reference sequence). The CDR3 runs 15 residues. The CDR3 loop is CASSLEGGPGYGYTF. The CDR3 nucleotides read TGTGCCAGCAGCCTCGAGGGTGGCCCGGGCTATGGCTACACCTTC.

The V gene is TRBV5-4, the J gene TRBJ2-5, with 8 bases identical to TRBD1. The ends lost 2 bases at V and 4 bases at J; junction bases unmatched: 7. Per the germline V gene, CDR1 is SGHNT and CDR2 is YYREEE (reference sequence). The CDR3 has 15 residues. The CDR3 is CASSFKDRAGETQYF. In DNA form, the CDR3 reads TGTGCCAGCAGCTTCAAGGACAGGGCGGGAGAGACCCAGTACTTC. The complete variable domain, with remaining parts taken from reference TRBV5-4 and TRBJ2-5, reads ETGVTQSPTHLIKTRGQQVTLRCSSQSGHNTVSWYQQALGQGPQFIFQYYREEENGRGNFPPRFSGLQFPNYSSELNVNALELDDSALYLCASSFKDRAGETQYFGPGTRLLVL.

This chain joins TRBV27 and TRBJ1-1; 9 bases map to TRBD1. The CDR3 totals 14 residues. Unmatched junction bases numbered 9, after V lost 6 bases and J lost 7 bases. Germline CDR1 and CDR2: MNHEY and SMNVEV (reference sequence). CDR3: CASSLTGGRNEAFF. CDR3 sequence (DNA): TGTGCCAGCAGCCTGACAGGGGGTAGGAATGAAGCTTTCTTT.

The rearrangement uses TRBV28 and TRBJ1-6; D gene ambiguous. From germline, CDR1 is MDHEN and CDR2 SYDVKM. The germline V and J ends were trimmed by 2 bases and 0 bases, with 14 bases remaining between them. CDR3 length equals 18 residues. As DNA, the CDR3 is TGTGCCAGCAGTTTAGCGGCAGCACTGGACTCCTATAATTCACCCCTCCACTTT. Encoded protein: CASSLAAALDSYNSPLHF.

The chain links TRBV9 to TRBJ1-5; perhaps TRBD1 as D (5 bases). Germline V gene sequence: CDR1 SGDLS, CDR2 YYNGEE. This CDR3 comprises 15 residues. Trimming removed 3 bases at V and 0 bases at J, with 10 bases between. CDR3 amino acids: CASSAHGASNQPQHF. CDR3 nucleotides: TGTGCCAGCAGCGCCCATGGGGCTAGCAATCAGCCCCAGCATTTT.

Written as DNA, the CDR3 is TGTGCCAGCAGCTTCGGGACAGGCTACGAGCAGTACTTC. As protein: CASSFGTGYEQYF. The rearrangement joins TRBV7-9 to TRBJ2-7; 8 bases align to TRBD1. Losses at the gene ends were 3 bases for V and 3 bases for J; bases not matched to a gene: 1. This CDR3 spans 13 amino acids. Germline loops: CDR1 SEHNR, CDR2 FQNEAQ (reference sequence).

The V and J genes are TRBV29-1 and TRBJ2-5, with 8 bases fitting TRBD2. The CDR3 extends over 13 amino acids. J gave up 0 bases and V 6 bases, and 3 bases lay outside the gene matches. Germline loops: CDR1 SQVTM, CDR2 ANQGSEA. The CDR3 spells CSVQRGHQETQYF. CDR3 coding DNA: TGCAGCGTCCAGCGGGGGCACCAAGAGACCCAGTACTTC.

As DNA, the CDR3 is TGTGCTAGTGCCATGGCGGGGACAGATACGCAGTATTTT. It translates to CASAMAGTDTQYF. The J gene is TRBJ2-3, the V gene TRBV12-5, with D possibly TRBD2 on 6 matching bases. Germline CDR1 is LGHNT and CDR2 is FRNRAP. This CDR3 spans 13 amino acids. V dropped 7 bases and J dropped 3 bases, with 11 bases sitting between them.

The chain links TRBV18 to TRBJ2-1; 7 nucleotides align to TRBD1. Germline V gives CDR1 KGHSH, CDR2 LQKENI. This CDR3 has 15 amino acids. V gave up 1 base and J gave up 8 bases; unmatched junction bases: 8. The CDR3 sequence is CASSPLQGMSDEQFF. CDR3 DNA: TGTGCCAGCTCACCACTACAGGGGATGTCGGATGAGCAGTTCTTC.

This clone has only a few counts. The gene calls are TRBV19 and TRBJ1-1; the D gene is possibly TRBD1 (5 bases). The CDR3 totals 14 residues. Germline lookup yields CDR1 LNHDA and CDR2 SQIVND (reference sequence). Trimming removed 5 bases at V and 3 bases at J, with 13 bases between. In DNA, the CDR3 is TGTGCCAGTAGTCAAACAGGACGTCACACTGAAGCTTTCTTT. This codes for CASSQTGRHTEAFF.

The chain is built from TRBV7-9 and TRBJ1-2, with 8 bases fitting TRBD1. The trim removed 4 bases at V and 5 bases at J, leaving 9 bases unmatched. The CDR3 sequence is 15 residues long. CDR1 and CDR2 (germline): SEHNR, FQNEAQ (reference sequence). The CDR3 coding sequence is TGTGCCAGCAGCTCAACTCAGGGGGCTTCTTATGGCTACACCTTC. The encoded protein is CASSSTQGASYGYTF. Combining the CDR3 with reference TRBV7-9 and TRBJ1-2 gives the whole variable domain DTGVSQNPRHKITKRGQNVTFRCDPISEHNRLYWYRQTLGQGPEFLTYFQNEAQLEKSRLLSDRFSAERPKGSFSTLEIQRTEQGDSAMYLCASSSTQGASYGYTFGSGTRLTVV.

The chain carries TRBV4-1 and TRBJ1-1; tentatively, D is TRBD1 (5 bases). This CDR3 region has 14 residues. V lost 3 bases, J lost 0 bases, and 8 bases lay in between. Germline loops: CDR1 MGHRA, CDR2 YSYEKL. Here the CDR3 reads CASSQDTVNTEAFF. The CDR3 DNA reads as TGCGCCAGCAGCCAGGACACAGTGAACACTGAAGCTTTCTTT.

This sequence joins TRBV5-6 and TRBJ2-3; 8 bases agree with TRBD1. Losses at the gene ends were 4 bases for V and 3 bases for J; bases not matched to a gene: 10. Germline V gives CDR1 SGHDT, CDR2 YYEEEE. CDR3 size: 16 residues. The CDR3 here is CASSRLRTGLTDTQYF. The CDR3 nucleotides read TGTGCCAGCAGCCGCCTTAGGACAGGGTTAACAGATACGCAGTATTTT. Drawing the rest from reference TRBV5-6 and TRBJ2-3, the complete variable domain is DAGVTQSPTHLIKTRGQQVTLRCSPKSGHDTVSWYQQALGQGPQFIFQYYEEEERQRGNFPDRFSGHQFPNYSSELNVNALLLGDSALYLCASSRLRTGLTDTQYFGPGTRLTVL.

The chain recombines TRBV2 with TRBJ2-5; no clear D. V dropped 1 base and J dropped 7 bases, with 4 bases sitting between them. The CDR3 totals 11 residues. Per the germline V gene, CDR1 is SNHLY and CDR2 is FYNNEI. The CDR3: CASSEDGTQYF. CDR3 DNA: TGTGCCAGCAGTGAAGACGGGACCCAGTACTTC.

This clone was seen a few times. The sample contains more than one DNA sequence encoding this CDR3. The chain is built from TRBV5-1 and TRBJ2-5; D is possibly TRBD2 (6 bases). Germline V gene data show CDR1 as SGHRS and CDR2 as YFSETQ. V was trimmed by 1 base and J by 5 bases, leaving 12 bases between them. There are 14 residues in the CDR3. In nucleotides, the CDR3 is TGCGCCAGCAGCTTGACTGGCGGAGGGGAGACCCAGTACTTC. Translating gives CASSLTGGGETQYF.

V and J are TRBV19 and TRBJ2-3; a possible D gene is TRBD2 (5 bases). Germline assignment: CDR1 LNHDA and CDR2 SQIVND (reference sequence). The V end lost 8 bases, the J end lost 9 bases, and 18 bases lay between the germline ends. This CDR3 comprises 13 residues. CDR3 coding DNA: TGTGCCAGTTCCCCACCGTCCCCGGGAACGCAGTATTTT. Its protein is CASSPPSPGTQYF.

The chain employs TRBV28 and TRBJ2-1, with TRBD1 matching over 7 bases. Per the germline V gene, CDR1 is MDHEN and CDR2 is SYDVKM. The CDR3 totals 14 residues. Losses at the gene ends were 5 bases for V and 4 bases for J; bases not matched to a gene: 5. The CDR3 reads CASSPEDRYNEQFF. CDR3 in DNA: TGTGCCAGCAGTCCGGAGGACAGGTACAATGAGCAGTTCTTC.

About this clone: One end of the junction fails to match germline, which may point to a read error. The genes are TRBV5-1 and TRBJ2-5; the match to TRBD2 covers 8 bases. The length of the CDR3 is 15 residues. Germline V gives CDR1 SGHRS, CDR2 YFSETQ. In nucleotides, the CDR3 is TGTGCCAGCAGCTTCAGAACTAGCGGACAAGAGACCCAGTACTTC. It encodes CASSFRTSGQETQYF.

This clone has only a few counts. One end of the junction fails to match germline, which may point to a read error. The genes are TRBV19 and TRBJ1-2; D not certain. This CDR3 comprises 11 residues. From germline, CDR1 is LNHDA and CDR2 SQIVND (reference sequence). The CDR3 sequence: CASSIGRSWAF. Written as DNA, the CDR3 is TGTGCCAGTAGTATAGGGAGGTCCTGGGCCTTC. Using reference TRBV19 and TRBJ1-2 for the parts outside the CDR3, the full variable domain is DGGITQSPKYLFRKEGQNVTLSCEQNLNHDAMYWYRQDPGQGLRLIYYSQIVNDFQKGDIAEGYSVSREKKESFPLTVTSAQKNPTAFYLCASSIGRSWAFGSGTRLTVV.